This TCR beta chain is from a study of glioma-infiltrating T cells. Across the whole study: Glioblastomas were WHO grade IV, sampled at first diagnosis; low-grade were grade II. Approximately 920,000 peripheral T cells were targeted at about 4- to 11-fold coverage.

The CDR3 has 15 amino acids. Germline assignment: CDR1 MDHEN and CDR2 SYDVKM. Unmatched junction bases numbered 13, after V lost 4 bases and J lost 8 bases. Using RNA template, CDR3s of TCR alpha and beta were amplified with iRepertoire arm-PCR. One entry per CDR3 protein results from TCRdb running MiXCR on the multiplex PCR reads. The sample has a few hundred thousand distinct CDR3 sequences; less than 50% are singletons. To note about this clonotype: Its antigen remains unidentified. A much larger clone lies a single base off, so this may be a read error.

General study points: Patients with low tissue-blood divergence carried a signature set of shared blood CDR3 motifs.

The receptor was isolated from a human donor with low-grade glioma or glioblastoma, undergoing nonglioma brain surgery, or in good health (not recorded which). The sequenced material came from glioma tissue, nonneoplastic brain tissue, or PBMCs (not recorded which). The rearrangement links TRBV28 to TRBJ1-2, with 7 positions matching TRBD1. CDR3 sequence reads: CASSSTGQVQAGYTF. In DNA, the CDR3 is TGTGCCAGCAGTTCCACCGGACAGGTTCAAGCGGGCTACACCTTC.